The 28 T cell receptor beta chains presented below share a single source sample, sequenced in a study of OX40 agonist ivuxolimab in advanced cancers. Using immunoSEQ multiplex PCR, the repertoire was profiled, and TCRdb retains in-frame clones only, with some absent. Of approximately 84,000 clones in the sample, 80% to 90% were seen once. The specimen was CD4+ or CD8+ T cells sorted from blood, collected in a trial of the OX40 agonist ivuxolimab. These receptor sequences come from an adult with an advanced solid tumor such as melanoma, head and neck, liver or kidney cancer.

The CDR3 is CASSFQTGSDEQYF. In DNA form, the CDR3 reads TGTGCCAGCAGCTTCCAGACAGGGAGCGACGAGCAGTACTTC. V usage is TRBV11-2 and J usage is TRBJ2-7; 7 positions agree with TRBD1. CDR3 length: 14 amino acids. The germline gives CDR1 SGHAT, CDR2 FQNNGV. Trimming cost V 3 bases and J 5 bases; bases outside gene matches: 7.

This sequence joins TRBV5-4 and TRBJ2-5; 9 bases are a match to TRBD2. This CDR3 region has 16 residues. Losses at the gene ends were 1 base for V and 4 bases for J; bases not matched to a gene: 8. Germline V gene data show CDR1 as SGHNT and CDR2 as YYREEE (reference sequence). CDR3 in amino acids: CASSLRAGGPRETQYF. The CDR3, as DNA: TGTGCCAGCAGCTTGAGGGCGGGGGGGCCCAGAGAGACCCAGTACTTC.

The CDR3 sequence is CASQLPGQAITGELFF. The CDR3 DNA follows: TGTGCCAGCCAGTTACCGGGACAGGCCATTACCGGGGAGCTGTTTTTT. V gene TRBV5-6 combines with J gene TRBJ2-2; 8 nucleotides match TRBD1. The CDR3 spans 16 residues. The junction had 13 bases not matched to a gene; V was cut back by 7 bases and J by 5 bases. Germline CDR1 and CDR2: SGHDT and YYEEEE. The whole variable domain, filled in from reference TRBV5-6 and TRBJ2-2, reads DAGVTQSPTHLIKTRGQQVTLRCSPKSGHDTVSWYQQALGQGPQFIFQYYEEEERQRGNFPDRFSGHQFPNYSSELNVNALLLGDSALYLCASQLPGQAITGELFFGEGSRLTVL.

The chain employs TRBV15 and TRBJ1-4, with 11 nucleotides matching TRBD1. The ends lost 3 bases at V and 7 bases at J; junction bases unmatched: 7. There are 16 residues in the CDR3. Germline CDR1 LNHNV, CDR2 YYDKDF (reference sequence). CDR3 in DNA: TGTGCCACCAGCAGGGAATACGGGACAGGGGGTGAAAAACTGTTTTTT. Its protein is CATSREYGTGGEKLFF. Looking up the rest from reference TRBV15 and TRBJ1-4 gives the full variable domain: DAMVIQNPRYQVTQFGKPVTLSCSQTLNHNVMYWYQQKSSQAPKLLFHYYDKDFNNEADTPDNFQSRRPNTSFCFLDIRSPGLGDTAMYLCATSREYGTGGEKLFFGSGTQLSVL.

The chain is built from TRBV23-1 and TRBJ1-2; D gene uncertain. TRBV23-1 is known as an ORF, though its function is uncertain. CDR3 length: 17 residues. V was clipped by 0 bases and J by 1 base, with 15 bases between them. CDR3 sequence reads: CASSQSGHTPYNYGYTF. As DNA, the CDR3 is TGCGCCAGCAGTCAATCAGGCCACACCCCATATAACTATGGCTACACCTTC.

This clone was observed once. The chain joins TRBV27 to TRBJ2-6; D ambiguous. Germline-derived CDR1 and CDR2 are MNHEY and SMNVEV (reference sequence). Deletions cut 5 bases from V and 0 bases from J, with 2 bases between. CDR3 length equals 13 residues. CDR3 DNA sequence: TGTGCCAGCAGTAGCTCTGGGGCCAACGTCCTGACTTTC. Translated, it gives CASSSSGANVLTF.

The gene calls are TRBV27 and TRBJ2-3; 8 bases line up with TRBD2. This CDR3 has 17 amino acids. Unmatched junction bases numbered 12, after V lost 5 bases and J lost 2 bases. Germline CDR1 MNHEY, CDR2 SMNVEV (reference sequence). The DNA of the CDR3 is TGTGCCAGCAGTCCAATAGCGGGGAGGGCGAACACAGATACGCAGTATTTT. Protein: CASSPIAGRANTDTQYF.

The gene calls are TRBV18 and TRBJ2-7; D perhaps matches TRBD1 (7 bases). V lost 6 bases and J 2 bases, leaving 14 bases between the germline ends. Per germline, CDR1 KGHSH and CDR2 LQKENI. CDR3 length: 14 residues. In DNA form, the CDR3 reads TGTGCCAGCTCCAGGGGGGCAGGGACCTACGAGCAGTACTTC. It specifies CASSRGAGTYEQYF. Complete variable domain (other parts from reference TRBV18 and TRBJ2-7): NAGVMQNPRHLVRRRGQEARLRCSPMKGHSHVYWYRQLPEEGLKFMVYLQKENIIDESGMPKERFSAEFPKEGPSILRIQQVVRGDSAAYFCASSRGAGTYEQYFGPGTRLTVT.

J is TRBJ2-7 and V is TRBV28; TRBD2 matches 7 bases. Germline V lookup: CDR1 MDHEN, CDR2 SYDVKM. The CDR3 runs 15 residues. J lost 0 bases, V lost 1 base, and 3 bases had no gene match. The CDR3 reads CASSLLGLSSYEQYF. The CDR3 DNA reads TGTGCCAGCAGTTTATTGGGACTATCCTCCTACGAGCAGTACTTC.

The chain uses TRBV28 and TRBJ1-2; the D is unclear. The CDR3 contains 13 residues. Germline V gives CDR1 MDHEN, CDR2 SYDVKM. V dropped 6 bases and J dropped 3 bases, with 11 bases sitting between them. CDR3 region: CASSLGPYYGYTF. In DNA form, the CDR3 reads TGTGCCAGCAGCTTAGGACCGTACTATGGCTACACCTTC.

V is TRBV18 and J is TRBJ2-2; maybe TRBD2 (5 bases). V lost 3 bases to trimming and J lost 3 bases, with 11 bases between them. The CDR3 loop spans 15 amino acids. CDR1 is KGHSH and CDR2 is LQKENI in the germline V gene. The CDR3 coding sequence is TGTGCCAGCTCACCCCCGGGATCGGACACCGGGGAGCTGTTTTTT. It codes for CASSPPGSDTGELFF.

This clone was detected once. This chain joins TRBV18 and TRBJ2-1; D is possibly TRBD1 or TRBD2 (5 bases each). The CDR3 has 15 residues. The V and J ends lost 5 bases and 4 bases respectively, with 15 bases between them. Germline V gene data show CDR1 as KGHSH and CDR2 as LQKENI. The CDR3 loop is CASSWDRVSYNEQFF. In nucleotides, the CDR3 is TGTGCCAGCTCATGGGACCGGGTTTCATACAATGAGCAGTTCTTC.

This clone was observed a few times. The CDR3 region has the DNA TGTGCCAGTAGTATTGGAGACATCAGTCGGCCCCAGCATTTT. Translation: CASSIGDISRPQHF. The rearrangement links TRBV19 to TRBJ1-5; the D is unclear. The CDR3 spans 14 residues. Germline CDR1 reads LNHDA; CDR2 reads SQIVND (reference sequence). Trimming took off 3 bases at V and 9 bases at J, with 15 bases between the two ends.

The chain links TRBV6-6 to TRBJ2-1; D is undetermined. Germline V CDR1 and CDR2: MNHNY, SVGAGI (reference sequence). CDR3 length: 15 amino acids. V was shortened by 7 bases and J by 1 base, with 14 bases between the two germline ends. The DNA of the CDR3 is TGTGCCAGCAAAGCTGCGTCTATTTCCTACAATGAGCAGTTCTTC. This translates into CASKAASISYNEQFF.

This clone turned up a few times. The chain uses TRBV27 and TRBJ1-1; 7 nucleotides agree with TRBD1. CDR3 length: 13 amino acids. Trimming removed 5 bases from V and 12 bases from J; junction bases left unmatched: 12. Germline lookup yields CDR1 MNHEY and CDR2 SMNVEV (reference sequence). CDR3: CASSVQGRSRTFF. CDR3 sequence (DNA): TGTGCCAGCAGTGTACAGGGGCGAAGTAGAACTTTCTTT.

The rearrangement uses TRBV4-3 and TRBJ2-6; TRBD1 is a possible D gene (5 bases). CDR3 size: 17 residues. Trimming cost V 1 base and J 1 base, with 11 bases left between them. Germline values: CDR1 LGHNA, CDR2 YSLEER. DNA for the CDR3: TGCGCCAGCAGCCAAGGAAGACAGATGTCTGGGGCCAACGTCCTGACTTTC. The encoded protein is CASSQGRQMSGANVLTF.

The chain combines TRBV7-2 with TRBJ2-3; TRBD2 agrees at 11 bases. The CDR3 contains 18 residues. Germline CDR1 reads SGHTA; CDR2 reads FQGNSA. Unmatched junction bases numbered 9, after V lost 0 bases and J lost 4 bases. The CDR3 here is CASSLARTSGGDADTQYF. The CDR3 DNA is TGTGCCAGCAGCTTAGCTCGTACTAGCGGGGGTGACGCAGATACGCAGTATTTT.

J is TRBJ2-2 and V is TRBV28; D is undetermined. The germline gives CDR1 MDHEN, CDR2 SYDVKM. The CDR3 sequence is 12 residues long. With 5 bases removed from V and 2 bases from J, the gap between germline ends came to 3 bases. In DNA, the CDR3 is TGTGCCAGCAGTCCAAACACCGGGGAGCTGTTTTTT. It specifies CASSPNTGELFF. The entire variable domain, with the rest obtained from reference TRBV28 and TRBJ2-2, is as follows: DVKVTQSSRYLVKRTGEKVFLECVQDMDHENMFWYRQDPGLGLRLIYFSYDVKMKEKGDIPEGYSVSREKKERFSLILESASTNQTSMYLCASSPNTGELFFGEGSRLTVL.

CDR3 DNA sequence: TGTGCCAGCAGCCTCCAAAAGCAGGGCACCAGCACAGATACGCAGTATTTT. It specifies CASSLQKQGTSTDTQYF. The rearrangement uses TRBV5-4 and TRBJ2-3; the D gene is possibly TRBD1 (5 bases). From germline, CDR1 is SGHNT and CDR2 YYREEE (reference sequence). V was trimmed by 4 bases and J by 0 bases, leaving 18 bases between them. The CDR3 is 17 residues long.

As regards this clone: The sample contains more than one DNA sequence encoding this CDR3. V and J are TRBV5-1 and TRBJ1-1; TRBD1 matches at 8 bases. With V trimmed by 0 bases and J by 8 bases, 0 bases remained unmatched. Germline values: CDR1 SGHRS, CDR2 YFSETQ. This CDR3 is built from 12 residues. CDR3 nucleotides: TGCGCCAGCAGCTTGGGACAGGGGGAAGCTTTCTTT. Translation gives CASSLGQGEAFF. Using reference TRBV5-1 and TRBJ1-1 for the parts outside the CDR3, the full variable domain is KAGVTQTPRYLIKTRGQQVTLSCSPISGHRSVSWYQQTPGQGLQFLFEYFSETQRNKGNFPGRFSGRQFSNSRSEMNVSTLELGDSALYLCASSLGQGEAFFGQGTRLTVV.

The V and J genes are TRBV6-5 and TRBJ1-2, with TRBD1 matching 7 bases. Germline loops: CDR1 MNHEY, CDR2 SVGAGI. The CDR3 totals 12 residues. After removal of 5 bases from V and 10 bases from J, the junction contained 7 bases not matched to a gene. The CDR3 protein is CASSATGWAYTF. The CDR3 DNA reads TGTGCCAGCAGTGCGACAGGGTGGGCCTACACCTTC.

The chain employs TRBV5-8 and TRBJ1-3, with D uncertain. The CDR3 totals 11 residues. Germline V CDR1 and CDR2: SGHTS, YDEGEE. Trimming removed 10 bases from V and 8 bases from J, with 13 bases in between. This CDR3 reads CALTVGDTIYF. The CDR3 DNA follows: TGTGCCCTCACGGTCGGGGACACCATATATTTT.

This chain links TRBV11-2 with TRBJ1-6; 7 positions agree with TRBD1. The germline V gene encodes CDR1 SGHAT and CDR2 FQNNGV. V was pared by 5 bases and J by 10 bases, with 5 bases of the junction left unmatched. The length of the CDR3 is 13 residues. CDR3 sequence reads: CASSPTGFSPLHF. As DNA, the CDR3 is TGTGCCAGCAGCCCGACAGGGTTCTCACCCCTCCACTTT.

This clone was observed once. The chain joins TRBV7-2 to TRBJ2-5; no definite D call. The J call may be in error: the DNA end matches TRBJ2-7 better. Per the germline V gene, CDR1 is SGHTA and CDR2 is FQGNSA. This CDR3 region has 11 residues. CDR3 DNA sequence: TGTGCCAGCAGCTTAGTCTACGAGCAGTACTTC. This translates into CASSLVYEQYF.

This chain links TRBV6-1 with TRBJ2-7; D not certain. Trimming removed 2 bases at V and 1 base at J, with 12 bases between. The CDR3 sequence is 15 residues long. Germline V gene data show CDR1 as MNHNS and CDR2 as SASEGT. The CDR3 loop reads CASSELLVGSYEQYF. The CDR3 nucleotides are TGTGCCAGCAGTGAACTTCTTGTGGGTTCCTACGAGCAGTACTTC.

V usage is TRBV5-1 and J usage is TRBJ2-1; the match to TRBD2 covers 8 bases. The CDR3 is made up of 16 amino acids. V dropped 1 base and J dropped 4; count of bases not matched to a gene: 7. Per the germline V gene, CDR1 is SGHRS and CDR2 is YFSETQ. CDR3 sequence: CASSLFFGTSYNEQFF. CDR3 coding DNA: TGCGCCAGCAGCTTGTTTTTTGGGACTAGTTACAATGAGCAGTTCTTC.

The J gene is TRBJ1-4, the V gene TRBV6-5; no definite D call. Trimming left V 8 bases short and J 8 bases short, with 9 bases between. The germline V gene has CDR1 MNHEY and CDR2 SVGAGI. The CDR3 runs 11 residues. CDR3 coding DNA: TGTGCCAGCCCCCCGTGGGAAAAACTGTTTTTT. Translation: CASPPWEKLFF.

This clone was seen a single time. J is TRBJ2-2 and V is TRBV5-4; 10 positions match TRBD1. The trim removed 4 bases at V and 4 bases at J, leaving 10 bases unmatched. Germline CDR1 and CDR2: SGHNT and YYREEE (reference sequence). This CDR3 contains 17 residues. CDR3 nucleotides: TGTGCCAGCAGCCCTGGAGGGACAGGGGATAGCACCGGGGAGCTGTTTTTT. Amino acid sequence: CASSPGGTGDSTGELFF.